This T cell receptor beta chain is drawn from a study of tissue T cells after allogeneic stem cell transplantation. Trimming left V 0 bases short and J 7 bases short, with 16 bases between. Germline CDR1 reads SGHRS; CDR2 reads YFSETQ. The CDR3 covers 15 residues. Profiled with immunoSEQ multiplex PCR; TCRdb holds only in-frame clones, not every one. The sample holds 4,000 to 5,000 clones, around 80% seen once. Enrolled prospectively were adult allogeneic hematopoietic cell transplant recipients whose graft-versus-host disease was steroid-refractory. The starting material was esophageal tissue, obtained at autopsy. The J gene is TRBJ1-2, the V gene TRBV5-1, with D possibly matching TRBD1 (5 bases). The sequence derives from a male patient at least 60 years old with steroid-refractory graft-versus-host disease after an allogeneic stem cell transplant. Some T cells could come from the graft donor. The CDR3 nucleotides read TGCGCCAGCAGCTTGGATTCGGGCAGGGTAGTTGGCTACACCTTC. Amino acids: CASSLDSGRVVGYTF.